This passage covers 11 T cell receptor beta chains from one sample sequenced in a study of blood T cell repertoires in COVID-19. Only in-frame clones appear in the TCRdb table, and some are missing; sequencing was by immunoSEQ multiplex PCR. The sample lists 100,000 to 150,000 clones; 70% to 90% were seen once. The sequenced material came from peripheral blood. These receptors came from a woman in her fifties or sixties with acute or convalescent COVID-19.

This sequence joins TRBV9 and TRBJ2-1; no clear D gene. The V and J ends lost 4 bases and 12 bases respectively, with 20 bases between them. The CDR3 has 14 residues. Germline CDR1 is SGDLS and CDR2 is YYNGEE. The CDR3 is CASSPPEAVRLQFF. The CDR3 DNA sequence: TGTGCCAGCAGCCCCCCTGAGGCGGTCCGGCTGCAGTTCTTC.

The CDR3 DNA reads as TGTGCCAGCAGCCAACGGACAGGGTCTGGAAACACCATATATTTT. It yields the protein CASSQRTGSGNTIYF. V usage is TRBV3-1 (or the pseudogene TRBV3-2) and J usage is TRBJ1-3; 8 bases align to TRBD1. This CDR3 has 15 residues. V shed 2 bases, J shed 1 base, and the junction held 1 base outside the gene matches. CDR1 is LGHDT, CDR2 YNNKEL, per germline (reference sequence).

The chain is built from TRBV7-3 and TRBJ2-7, with D tentatively TRBD2 (7 bases). The CDR3 is 18 residues long. V was clipped by 1 base and J by 2 bases, with 21 bases between them. Germline CDR1 and CDR2: SGHTA and FQGTGA. The CDR3 reads CASSLKGGRGGRPYEQYF. As DNA, the CDR3 is TGTGCCAGCAGCTTAAAAGGGGGGAGAGGCGGGAGACCCTACGAGCAGTACTTC. The whole variable domain, remainder taken from reference TRBV7-3 and TRBJ2-7, is GAGVSQTPSNKVTEKGKYVELRCDPISGHTALYWYRQSLGQGPEFLIYFQGTGAADDSGLPNDRFFAVRPEGSVSTLKIQRTERGDSAVYLCASSLKGGRGGRPYEQYFGPGTRLTVT.

The V and J genes are TRBV6-5 and TRBJ2-1; 7 bases align to TRBD1. V was clipped by 5 bases and J by 10 bases; unmatched bases: 5. The CDR3 is made up of 12 amino acids. Per the germline V gene, CDR1 is MNHEY and CDR2 is SVGAGI. The CDR3 sequence: CASSTRGNEQFF. For the CDR3, the DNA is TGTGCCAGCAGTACCAGGGGGAACGAGCAGTTCTTC.

The chain is built from TRBV6-1 and TRBJ1-5, with a tentative D call TRBD1 (5 bases). Germline lookup yields CDR1 MNHNS and CDR2 SASEGT. This CDR3 is built from 16 residues. The ends were cut back, 2 bases at V and 5 bases at J, with 16 bases in the middle. CDR3 protein: CASSEIIRAGHQPQHF. Here the CDR3 DNA reads TGTGCCAGCAGTGAAATTATCAGGGCAGGGCATCAGCCCCAGCATTTT.

CDR3 sequence (DNA): TGTGCCAGCGGGCACGCTACAACTAATGAAAAACTGTTTTTT. Protein sequence: CASGHATTNEKLFF. V usage is TRBV9 and J usage is TRBJ1-4, with D hard to call. The V gene lost 7 bases and the J gene lost 0 bases, with 10 bases spanning the gap. The germline gives CDR1 SGDLS, CDR2 YYNGEE. CDR3 length: 14 residues.

This clone was picked up a small number of times. The V call is TRBV9, the J call TRBJ2-5; 7 bases agree with TRBD1. Looked up from germline, CDR1 is SGDLS and CDR2 is YYNGEE. V lost 3 bases, J lost 4 bases, and 6 bases stayed unmatched. The length of the CDR3 is 14 residues. The CDR3 DNA follows: TGTGCCAGCAGCGCCCGACAGGGCCGAGAGACCCAGTACTTC. Translation gives CASSARQGRETQYF.

This chain links TRBV27 with TRBJ1-4; D is unresolved. V shed 4 bases and J shed 7 bases, with 19 bases lying between them. The CDR3 contains 16 residues. Germline lookup yields CDR1 MNHEY and CDR2 SMNVEV (reference sequence). The CDR3 loop reads CASSSQRPSPSEKLFF. The CDR3 bases are TGTGCCAGCAGTTCCCAGAGGCCATCTCCGTCTGAAAAACTGTTTTTT.

The CDR3 nucleotides are TGTGCCAGCAGCGCCGGTCCGGGACAACGGAATCAGCCCCAGCATTTT. Translating it yields CASSAGPGQRNQPQHF. This chain joins TRBV9 and TRBJ1-5, with a tentative D call TRBD1 (6 bases). The V gene's germline CDR1 is SGDLS and CDR2 YYNGEE. V lost 3 bases, J lost 4 bases, and 17 bases lay in between. The CDR3 extends over 16 amino acids.

This CDR3 reads CASSLSGGITDTQYF. The CDR3 bases are TGCGCCAGCAGCCTGAGCGGGGGTATCACAGATACGCAGTATTTT. The chain links TRBV5-1 to TRBJ2-3; the match to TRBD2 covers 8 bases. J was trimmed by 2 bases and V by 4 bases; bases with no gene match: 6. Germline CDR1 and CDR2: SGHRS and YFSETQ. This CDR3 is built from 15 residues.

The V gene is TRBV9, the J gene TRBJ2-3, with 10 positions matching TRBD2. Germline assignment: CDR1 SGDLS and CDR2 YYNGEE. CDR3 length: 16 residues. The junction had 5 bases not matched to a gene; V was cut back by 4 bases and J by 0 bases. The CDR3 region is CASSRGLALSTDTQYF. In nucleotides, the CDR3 is TGTGCCAGCAGCCGGGGACTAGCGCTGAGCACAGATACGCAGTATTTT. Together with reference TRBV9 and TRBJ2-3, the CDR3 gives the full variable domain: DSGVTQTPKHLITATGQRVTLRCSPRSGDLSVYWYQQSLDQGLQFLIQYYNGEERAKGNILERFSAQQFPDLHSELNLSSLELGDSALYFCASSRGLALSTDTQYFGPGTRLTVL.